Listed below are T cell receptor beta chains from one sample, sequenced in a study of T cells in localized non-small cell lung cancer. The method was immunoSEQ multiplex PCR; TCRdb's version includes in-frame clones alone and lacks a portion of them. The sample contains fewer than 1,500 clones, roughly a quarter of which appear only once. Here the sequenced sample was normal lung tissue next to the tumor, taken before any cancer treatment. The receptor set was obtained from a man aged 40 to 75 with stage II squamous cell lung carcinoma. Both conserved end residues are part of each CDR3. D genes are given only for firm matches. Not every row has a clone size; where given, it reads once, few, many or a size class.

cdr3_length: 15
d_call: TRBD2
j_call: TRBJ2-1
clone_size: few
v_call: TRBV6-8
cdr3_nt: TGTGCCAGCAGGACTAGCGGGGGACTGAACAATGAGCAGTTCTTC
cdr3_aa: CASRTSGGLNNEQFF

cdr3_length: 15
d_call: TRBD1
j_call: TRBJ2-7
clone_size: few
v_call: TRBV5-1
cdr3_nt: TGCGCCAGCAGCTCTGCCCCCGGGACAGCCGAGGGGCAGTACTTC
cdr3_aa: CASSSAPGTAEGQYF

cdr3_length: 19
d_call: NA
j_call: TRBJ2-2
clone_size: medium-sized
v_call: TRBV11-3
cdr3_nt: TGTGCCAGCAGCTTAGTGTCGTTCGAGTGGGCGGGGAACACCGGGGAGCTGTTTTTT
cdr3_aa: CASSLVSFEWAGNTGELFF

cdr3_length: 15
d_call: TRBD1
j_call: TRBJ1-3
clone_size: NA
v_call: TRBV28
cdr3_nt: TGTGCCAGCAGTGCCGGGACAGGCTCTGGAAACACCATATATTTT
cdr3_aa: CASSAGTGSGNTIYF

cdr3_length: 15
d_call: NA
j_call: TRBJ1-4
clone_size: few
v_call: TRBV7-5
cdr3_nt: TGTGCCAGCAGCTTAGGATCGCAAGTCGGTGAAAAACTGTTTTTT
cdr3_aa: CASSLGSQVGEKLFF

cdr3_length: 14
d_call: TRBD1
j_call: TRBJ2-1
clone_size: once
v_call: TRBV14
cdr3_nt: TGTGCCAGCAGCCAAGGCCCAGGGGGCACTGAGCAGTTCTTC
cdr3_aa: CASSQGPGGTEQFF

cdr3_length: 15
d_call: NA
j_call: TRBJ1-5
clone_size: few
v_call: TRBV11-3
cdr3_nt: TGTGCCAGCAGCGACTCTGGAGCGGGCAATCAGCCCCAGCATTTT
cdr3_aa: CASSDSGAGNQPQHF

cdr3_length: 19
d_call: TRBD2
j_call: TRBJ2-3
clone_size: NA
v_call: TRBV14
cdr3_nt: TGTGCCAGCAACTCACCCGCGTGGACTAGCGGGGGGATATCAGATACGCAGTATTTT
cdr3_aa: CASNSPAWTSGGISDTQYF

cdr3_length: 13
d_call: NA
j_call: TRBJ1-2
clone_size: medium-sized
v_call: TRBV1
cdr3_nt: TGCACCAGCAGCCCCCGACAGCACTATGGCTACACCTTC
cdr3_aa: CTSSPRQHYGYTF

cdr3_length: 14
d_call: TRBD1
j_call: TRBJ1-1
clone_size: few
v_call: TRBV5-1
cdr3_nt: TGCGCCAGCAGCTTGGCACAGGGGTCCACTGAAGCTTTCTTT
cdr3_aa: CASSLAQGSTEAFF

cdr3_length: 17
d_call: TRBD1
j_call: TRBJ2-1
clone_size: NA
v_call: TRBV6-8
cdr3_nt: TGTGCCAGCAGTTACTTAAAGGGGGCAAGCTCCTACAATGAGCAGTTCTTC
cdr3_aa: CASSYLKGASSYNEQFF

cdr3_length: 15
d_call: TRBD1
j_call: TRBJ1-3
clone_size: few
v_call: TRBV9
cdr3_nt: TGTGCCAGCAGCGCGGGGGACAGGCCCGGAAACACCATATATTTT
cdr3_aa: CASSAGDRPGNTIYF

cdr3_length: 14
d_call: NA
j_call: TRBJ1-4
clone_size: few
v_call: TRBV19
cdr3_nt: TGTGCCAGTAGTCAGCCATTTCCCACCGAAAAACTGTTTTTT
cdr3_aa: CASSQPFPTEKLFF

cdr3_length: 15
d_call: TRBD1
j_call: TRBJ2-3
clone_size: NA
v_call: TRBV19
cdr3_nt: TGTGCCAGTAGTATGTCCGGGACAGACACAGATACGCAGTATTTT
cdr3_aa: CASSMSGTDTDTQYF

cdr3_length: 15
d_call: NA
j_call: TRBJ1-2
clone_size: once
v_call: TRBV5-1
cdr3_nt: TGCGCCAGCAGCCTCAACACAGGGCTTAACTATGGCTACACCTTC
cdr3_aa: CASSLNTGLNYGYTF

cdr3_length: 16
d_call: TRBD1
j_call: TRBJ2-3
clone_size: large
v_call: TRBV4-1
cdr3_nt: TGCGCCAGCACCATCGGGACAGGCCTCTCGGAAGATACGCAGTATTTT
cdr3_aa: CASTIGTGLSEDTQYF

cdr3_length: 14
d_call: NA
j_call: TRBJ1-6
clone_size: NA
v_call: TRBV6-8
cdr3_nt: TGTGCCAGCACTCGGGACGGACTTAATTCACCCCTCCACTTT
cdr3_aa: CASTRDGLNSPLHF

cdr3_length: 14
d_call: NA
j_call: TRBJ1-1
clone_size: NA
v_call: TRBV19
cdr3_nt: TGTGCCAGTAGCACAGGGTCGTGGAACACTGAAGCTTTCTTT
cdr3_aa: CASSTGSWNTEAFF

cdr3_length: 16
d_call: TRBD1
j_call: TRBJ1-1
clone_size: NA
v_call: TRBV11-3
cdr3_nt: TGTGCCAGCAGCTTGTTGAGGGGGCGAAGGGGCGCTGAAGCTTTCTTT
cdr3_aa: CASSLLRGRRGAEAFF

cdr3_length: 13
d_call: NA
j_call: TRBJ1-5
clone_size: once
v_call: TRBV14
cdr3_nt: TGTGCCAGCAGCCAACACAGGGATCAGCCCCAGCATTTT
cdr3_aa: CASSQHRDQPQHF

cdr3_length: 14
d_call: TRBD2
j_call: TRBJ2-5
clone_size: NA
v_call: TRBV30
cdr3_nt: TGTGCCTGGACCCTGGGGGACTACTCAGAGACCCAGTACTTC
cdr3_aa: CAWTLGDYSETQYF

cdr3_length: 14
d_call: TRBD2
j_call: TRBJ2-7
clone_size: NA
v_call: TRBV9
cdr3_nt: TGTGCCAGCAGCGTCGGACTAGCGGGACTTGAGCAGTACTTC
cdr3_aa: CASSVGLAGLEQYF

cdr3_length: 15
d_call: NA
j_call: TRBJ2-7
clone_size: NA
v_call: TRBV18
cdr3_nt: TGTGCCAGCTCACCCAACCCAATCTCCTGGTACGAGCAGTACTTC
cdr3_aa: CASSPNPISWYEQYF

cdr3_length: 14
d_call: TRBD2
j_call: TRBJ2-1
clone_size: few
v_call: TRBV11-3
cdr3_nt: TGTGCCAGCAGCCCACTAGCGGGAGGAAATGAGCAGTTCTTC
cdr3_aa: CASSPLAGGNEQFF

cdr3_length: 15
d_call: TRBD2
j_call: TRBJ2-7
clone_size: few
v_call: TRBV11-3
cdr3_nt: TGTGCCAGCAGCTTAGTACTAGCGGGAGCCCGGGAGCAGTACTTC
cdr3_aa: CASSLVLAGAREQYF

cdr3_length: 12
d_call: TRBD1
j_call: TRBJ2-1
clone_size: NA
v_call: TRBV30
cdr3_nt: TGTGCCTGGAGCGGGACAGACAATGAGCAGTTCTTC
cdr3_aa: CAWSGTDNEQFF

cdr3_length: 14
d_call: NA
j_call: TRBJ1-5
clone_size: few
v_call: TRBV9
cdr3_nt: TGTGCCAGCAGCCCCAACTATAGCAATCAGCCCCAGCATTTT
cdr3_aa: CASSPNYSNQPQHF

cdr3_length: 14
d_call: NA
j_call: TRBJ2-2
clone_size: NA
v_call: TRBV29-1
cdr3_nt: TGCAGCGTTCTCCGGGACCCTAGAGCCGGGGAGCTGTTTTTT
cdr3_aa: CSVLRDPRAGELFF

cdr3_length: 15
d_call: NA
j_call: TRBJ2-2
clone_size: NA
v_call: TRBV11-3
cdr3_nt: TGTGCCAGCAGCTTAGTTGGAATTAACACCGGGGAGCTGTTTTTT
cdr3_aa: CASSLVGINTGELFF

cdr3_length: 14
d_call: TRBD1
j_call: TRBJ2-2
clone_size: NA
v_call: TRBV29-1
cdr3_nt: TGCAGCGCCGGGACAGGGTCGAACACCGGGGAGCTGTTTTTT
cdr3_aa: CSAGTGSNTGELFF

cdr3_length: 16
d_call: TRBD1
j_call: TRBJ1-1
clone_size: NA
v_call: TRBV11-3
cdr3_nt: TGTGCCAGCAGCTCGGCACCCACAGGGGCCGTCGTCGGAGCTTTCTTT
cdr3_aa: CASSSAPTGAVVGAFF